Sequencing of this T cell receptor beta chain was carried out in a study of CD8+ T cells in alopecia areata. Once RNA had been extracted, it was reverse transcribed into cDNA to act as the sequencing template. Profiled with immunoSEQ multiplex PCR; TCRdb holds only in-frame clones, not every one. The profile covers hundreds of thousands of clones, with 60% appearing a single time and around 0.92% taken by the ten largest. Treatment described: oral pan-JAK inhibitor, 5-10 mg twice daily. The source is a human donor with alopecia areata. The material sequenced was CD4+ T cells sorted from blood, taken at roughly week 53, from a patient treated with tofacitinib.

This chain's CDR3 is CASSLDIYEQYF. The CDR3 nucleotides are TGTGCCAGCTCCCTCGACATCTACGAGCAGTACTTC. The chain combines TRBV18 with TRBJ2-7; no definite D call. The germline gives CDR1 KGHSH, CDR2 LQKENI. Trimming took 6 bases from V and 3 from J, leaving 9 bases between them. The CDR3 spans 12 residues.